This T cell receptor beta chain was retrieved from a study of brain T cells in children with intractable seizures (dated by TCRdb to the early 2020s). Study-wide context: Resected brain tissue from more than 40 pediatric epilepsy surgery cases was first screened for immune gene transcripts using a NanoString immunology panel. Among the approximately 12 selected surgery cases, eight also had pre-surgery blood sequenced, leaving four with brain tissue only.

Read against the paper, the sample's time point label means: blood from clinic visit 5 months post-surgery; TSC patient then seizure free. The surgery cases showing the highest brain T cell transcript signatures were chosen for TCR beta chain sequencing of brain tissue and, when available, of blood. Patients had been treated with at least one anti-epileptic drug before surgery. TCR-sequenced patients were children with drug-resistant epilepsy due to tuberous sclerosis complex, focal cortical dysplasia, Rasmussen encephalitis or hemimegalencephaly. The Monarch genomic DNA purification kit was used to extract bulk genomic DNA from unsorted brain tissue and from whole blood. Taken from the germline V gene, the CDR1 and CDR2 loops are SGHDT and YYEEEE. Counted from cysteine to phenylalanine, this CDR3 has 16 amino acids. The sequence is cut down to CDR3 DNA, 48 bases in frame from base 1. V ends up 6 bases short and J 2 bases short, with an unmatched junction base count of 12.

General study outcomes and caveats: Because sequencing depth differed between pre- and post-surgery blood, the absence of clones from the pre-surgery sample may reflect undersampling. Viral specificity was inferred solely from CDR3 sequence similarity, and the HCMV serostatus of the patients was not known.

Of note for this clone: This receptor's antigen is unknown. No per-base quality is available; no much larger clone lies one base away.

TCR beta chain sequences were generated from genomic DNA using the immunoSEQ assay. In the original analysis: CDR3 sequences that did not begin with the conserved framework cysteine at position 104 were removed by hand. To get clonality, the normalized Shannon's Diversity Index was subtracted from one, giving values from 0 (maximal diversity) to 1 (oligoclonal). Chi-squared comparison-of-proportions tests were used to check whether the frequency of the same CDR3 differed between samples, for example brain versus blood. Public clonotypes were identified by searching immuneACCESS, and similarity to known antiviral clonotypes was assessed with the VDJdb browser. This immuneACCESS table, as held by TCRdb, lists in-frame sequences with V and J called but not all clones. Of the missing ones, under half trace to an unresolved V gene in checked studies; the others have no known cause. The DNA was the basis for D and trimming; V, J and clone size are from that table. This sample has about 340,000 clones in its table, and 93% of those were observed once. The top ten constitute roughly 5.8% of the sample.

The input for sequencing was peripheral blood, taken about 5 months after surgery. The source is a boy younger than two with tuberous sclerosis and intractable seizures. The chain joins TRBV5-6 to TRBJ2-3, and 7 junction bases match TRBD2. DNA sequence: TGTGCCAGCACCGTGGGGGGGTCGCTAGACACAGATACGCAGTATTTT. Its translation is CASTVGGSLDTDTQYF.